The 16 T cell receptor beta chains reported below all come from one sample, sequenced in a study of cytomegalovirus exposure and HLA in healthy donors. PCR used 60 Vbeta primers and 13 Jbeta primers. The method was immunoSEQ multiplex PCR; TCRdb's version includes in-frame clones alone and lacks a portion of them. The data contain tens of thousands of clones, 78% of them singletons. The sequenced material came from PBMCs. The receptor source for this set is a woman aged 40 to 50 in good health and CMV-seronegative.

The J gene is TRBJ1-2, the V gene TRBV6-1; D perhaps matches TRBD1 (5 bases). V was shortened by 8 bases and J by 4 bases, with 14 bases between the two germline ends. Looked up from germline, CDR1 is MNHNS and CDR2 is SASEGT. CDR3 length equals 13 residues. CDR3 sequence (DNA): TGTGCCAGCGGCCCAGGGCTGAGCTATGGCTACACCTTC. Translation gives CASGPGLSYGYTF.

This clone was counted between two and nine times. This chain joins TRBV5-8 and TRBJ1-1; 8 bases match TRBD1. Germline-derived CDR1 and CDR2 are SGHTS and YDEGEE. Trimming cost V 4 bases and J 2 bases; bases outside gene matches: 10. The length of the CDR3 is 16 residues. DNA for the CDR3: TGTGCCAGCAGCCGAGACAGGGGAATCTTAAACACTGAAGCTTTCTTT. Translating gives CASSRDRGILNTEAFF.

The chain couples TRBV13 to TRBJ2-1; perhaps TRBD1 as D (5 bases). Trimming stripped 5 bases from V and 7 bases from J, with 9 bases between. Germline loops: CDR1 PRHDT, CDR2 FYEKMQ (reference sequence). The CDR3 is 12 residues long. The CDR3 protein is CASSLQENEQFF. The CDR3 coding sequence is TGTGCCAGCAGCCTACAGGAAAATGAGCAGTTCTTC.

The genes are TRBV7-2 and TRBJ2-1; 8 bases agree with TRBD2. The CDR3 consists of 16 residues. J lost 8 bases, V lost 5 bases, and 14 bases had no gene match. The germline V gene encodes CDR1 SGHTA and CDR2 FQGNSA. CDR3 region: CASSPIESGRRYEQFF. As DNA, the CDR3 is TGTGCCAGCAGCCCCATCGAAAGCGGGAGAAGGTATGAGCAGTTCTTC.

This clone was observed a handful of times. This chain connects TRBV5-1 to TRBJ2-7; TRBD1 matches at 7 bases. The CDR3 is 13 amino acids. The germline CDR1 and CDR2 sequences are SGHRS and YFSETQ. The trim removed 4 bases at V and 3 bases at J, leaving 4 bases unmatched. The chain's CDR3 is CASSPTGLYEQYF. CDR3 nucleotide sequence: TGCGCCAGCAGCCCGACAGGGCTCTACGAGCAGTACTTC.

The chain couples TRBV11-2 to TRBJ2-1; 10 bases fit TRBD2. Losses at the gene ends were 5 bases for V and 5 bases for J; bases not matched to a gene: 12. In germline, CDR1 is SGHAT, CDR2 FQNNGV. CDR3 length equals 17 residues. CDR3 in DNA: TGTGCCAGCAGCAAACCAGGACTAGCGGTCCCAGACAATGAGCAGTTCTTC. It codes for CASSKPGLAVPDNEQFF.

The gene calls are TRBV28 and TRBJ1-3, with D possibly matching TRBD1 (5 bases). The CDR3 runs 16 residues. The germline CDR1 and CDR2 sequences are MDHEN and SYDVKM. The germline V and J ends were trimmed by 4 bases and 0 bases, with 13 bases remaining between them. CDR3 sequence: CASSSDRSFSGNTIYF. CDR3 coding DNA: TGTGCCAGCAGTTCTGACAGATCCTTCTCTGGAAACACCATATATTTT.

In DNA form, the CDR3 reads TGTGCCAGCAGCCCCGGGACTCAAGATACGCAGTATTTT. It translates to CASSPGTQDTQYF. The chain is built from TRBV7-2 and TRBJ2-3; tentative D call: TRBD2 (6 bases). Germline lookup yields CDR1 SGHTA and CDR2 FQGNSA. This CDR3 has 13 residues. The V end lost 5 bases, the J end lost 5 bases, and 11 bases lay between the germline ends.

J is TRBJ1-2 and V is TRBV6-1; 9 nucleotides line up with TRBD1. The V gene end was trimmed by 7 bases and the J gene end by 8 bases; junction bases not matched to a gene: 8. This CDR3 is 13 amino acids long. CDR1 is MNHNS and CDR2 is SASEGT in the germline V gene. This chain's CDR3 is CASTGTGIGGYTF. Written as DNA, the CDR3 is TGTGCCAGCACCGGGACAGGGATTGGAGGCTACACCTTC.

Points on this clone: Additional DNA sequences in this sample encode the identical CDR3. The rearrangement links TRBV15 to TRBJ2-5, with 11 bases fitting TRBD2. Trimming removed 2 bases from V and 5 bases from J; junction bases left unmatched: 13. The CDR3 extends over 18 amino acids. Germline V CDR1 and CDR2: LNHNV, YYDKDF (reference sequence). The CDR3 nucleotides are TGTGCCACCAGCAGATCCCGATTTAGCGGGAGGGCCGGGGAGACCCAGTACTTC. It is translated as CATSRSRFSGRAGETQYF. The whole variable domain, filled in from reference TRBV15 and TRBJ2-5, reads DAMVIQNPRYQVTQFGKPVTLSCSQTLNHNVMYWYQQKSSQAPKLLFHYYDKDFNNEADTPDNFQSRRPNTSFCFLDIRSPGLGDTAMYLCATSRSRFSGRAGETQYFGPGTRLLVL.

This rearrangement joins TRBV7-9 to TRBJ1-2, with D uncertain. The CDR3 is made up of 15 amino acids. V lost 2 bases and J lost 8, with 18 bases in between. The germline V gene encodes CDR1 SEHNR and CDR2 FQNEAQ (reference sequence). The DNA for the CDR3 is TGTGCCAGCAGCTTATCGGCCAGGTCCCATGTCGGCTACACCTTC. Protein: CASSLSARSHVGYTF. The whole variable domain, remainder taken from reference TRBV7-9 and TRBJ1-2, is DTGVSQNPRHKITKRGQNVTFRCDPISEHNRLYWYRQTLGQGPEFLTYFQNEAQLEKSRLLSDRFSAERPKGSFSTLEIQRTEQGDSAMYLCASSLSARSHVGYTFGSGTRLTVV.

This clone has only a few counts. The chain is built from TRBV10-3 and TRBJ1-2, with D perhaps matching TRBD1 (6 bases). This CDR3 has 14 residues. Germline CDR1 ENHRY, CDR2 SYGVKD. Trimming left V 6 bases short and J 4 bases short, with 15 bases between. The CDR3 spells CAIRDTTGIYGYTF. CDR3 in DNA: TGTGCCATCAGGGATACAACAGGGATCTATGGCTACACCTTC.

V and J are TRBV19 and TRBJ1-3; D is unresolved. V was shortened by 9 bases and J by 0 bases, with 15 bases between the two germline ends. The CDR3 covers 15 residues. Germline V lookup: CDR1 LNHDA, CDR2 SQIVND (reference sequence). The CDR3 reads CASRVKGLSGNTIYF. In DNA, the CDR3 is TGTGCCAGCAGAGTTAAAGGACTCTCTGGAAACACCATATATTTT.

The rearrangement links TRBV28 to TRBJ1-3; the D is unclear. This CDR3 is built from 15 residues. Trimming removed 5 bases from V and 2 bases from J, with 13 bases in between. The V gene's germline CDR1 is MDHEN and CDR2 SYDVKM. The CDR3 DNA follows: TGTGCCAGCAGTCCGCCGCGGGGTCCTGGAAACACCATATATTTT. Translation gives CASSPPRGPGNTIYF.

The chain recombines TRBV19 with TRBJ1-3, with 7 bases that match TRBD1. Germline-derived CDR1 and CDR2 are LNHDA and SQIVND (reference sequence). The CDR3 has 15 residues. V lost 5 bases and J lost 5; bases outside the gene matches: 9. The CDR3 reads CASSGAGTERNTIYF. DNA of the CDR3: TGTGCCAGTAGTGGGGCCGGGACAGAAAGAAACACCATATATTTT. The full variable domain, with the rest looked up from reference TRBV19 and TRBJ1-3, is DGGITQSPKYLFRKEGQNVTLSCEQNLNHDAMYWYRQDPGQGLRLIYYSQIVNDFQKGDIAEGYSVSREKKESFPLTVTSAQKNPTAFYLCASSGAGTERNTIYFGEGSWLTVV.

The chain couples TRBV10-1 to TRBJ2-3, with a possible D match to TRBD2 (5 bases). Trimming pared 6 bases from V and 2 bases from J, leaving 12 bases between. The CDR3 loop spans 14 amino acids. Per the germline V gene, CDR1 is WNHNN and CDR2 is SYGVQD (reference sequence). In DNA, the CDR3 is TGCGCCAGCAGCCGAACGGGAACCACAGATACGCAGTATTTT. Amino acids: CASSRTGTTDTQYF.